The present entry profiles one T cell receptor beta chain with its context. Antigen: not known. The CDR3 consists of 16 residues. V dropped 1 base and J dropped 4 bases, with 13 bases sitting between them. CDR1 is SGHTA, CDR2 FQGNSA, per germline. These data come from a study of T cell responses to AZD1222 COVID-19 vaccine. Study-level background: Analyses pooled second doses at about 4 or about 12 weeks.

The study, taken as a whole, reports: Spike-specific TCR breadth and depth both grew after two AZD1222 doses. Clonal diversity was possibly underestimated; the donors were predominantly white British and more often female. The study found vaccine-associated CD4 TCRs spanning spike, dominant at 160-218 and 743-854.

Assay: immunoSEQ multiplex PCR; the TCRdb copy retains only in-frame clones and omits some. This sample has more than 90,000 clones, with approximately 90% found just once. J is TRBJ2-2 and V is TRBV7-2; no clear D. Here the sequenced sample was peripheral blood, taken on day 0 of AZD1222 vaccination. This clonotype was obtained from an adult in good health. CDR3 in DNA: TGTGCCAGCAGCTTAGAAACCTGGCTTGGCACCGGGGAGCTGTTTTTT. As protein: CASSLETWLGTGELFF.